This entry lists 8 T cell receptor beta chains sequenced from one sample in a study of blood T cells in healthy people across ages. The second PCR ran roughly 6 to 11 cycles with a sample-barcoded 5' primer and J-beta primers. MiXCR was run by TCRdb on the 5' RACE reads, yielding one entry per CDR3 protein. In the table there are 550,000 to 800,000 distinct CDR3 sequences, roughly 32% of which are singletons. Sequencing used blood. The source is a woman older than 75 in good health.

There are many counts of this clonotype. The rearrangement uses TRBV20-1 and TRBJ2-5; 7 bases map to TRBD2. The V gene end was trimmed by 0 bases and the J gene end by 6 bases; junction bases not matched to a gene: 19. Germline V gene sequence: CDR1 DFQATT, CDR2 SNEGSKA (reference sequence). CDR3 size: 18 residues. This CDR3 reads CSARDHQPGTNLRKTQYF. The DNA for the CDR3 is TGCAGTGCTAGAGATCATCAGCCCGGGACTAACTTACGGAAGACCCAGTACTTC.

This clonotype was recorded at least ten times. The V gene is TRBV9, the J gene TRBJ2-3; TRBD2 agrees at 14 bases. Trimming at V came to 3 bases and at J to 8 bases, leaving 11 bases not matched to a gene. This CDR3 comprises 17 residues. Germline V gene lookup returns CDR1 SGDLS and CDR2 YYNGEE. The DNA of the CDR3 is TGTGCCAGCAGCGCCGGGACTAGCGGGGGACTAGATGGTACGCAGTATTTT. Translated: CASSAGTSGGLDGTQYF.

The chain recombines TRBV12-3 or TRBV12-4 with TRBJ2-4; the D call may be TRBD1 or TRBD2 (5 bases each). The J call is in doubt because the DNA end fits TRBJ2-5 better. The CDR3 is 18 amino acids. The CDR3 region is CASSSRESVAGWKETQYF. In nucleotides, the CDR3 is TGTGCCAGCAGTTCCCGGGAAAGCGTCGCAGGGTGGAAAGAGACCCAGTACTTC.

This clonotype was counted at least ten times. The chain carries TRBV12-3 or TRBV12-4 and TRBJ1-2, with D maybe TRBD1 (5 bases). Trimming pared 3 bases from V and 8 bases from J, leaving 13 bases between. CDR3 length: 13 amino acids. CDR3 sequence (DNA): TGTGCCAGCAGTTTTGGGGTTAGGGACGGCTACACCTTC. Amino acids: CASSFGVRDGYTF.

The rearrangement uses TRBV12-3 or TRBV12-4 and TRBJ1-2; tentatively, D is TRBD1 (5 bases). This CDR3 contains 14 residues. Trimming stripped 1 base from V and 7 bases from J, with 13 bases between. The CDR3 loop reads CASSLGDLGPGYTF. The CDR3 DNA reads TGTGCCAGCAGTTTAGGGGACCTAGGGCCTGGCTACACCTTC.

In its sample, this clonotype was seen many times. This chain connects TRBV5-1 to TRBJ2-7, with TRBD1 identical over 10 bases. This CDR3 comprises 12 residues. Germline V gene lookup returns CDR1 SGHRS and CDR2 YFSETQ. With V trimmed by 2 bases and J by 11 bases, 4 bases remained unmatched. CDR3 sequence: CASSFSGTGEYF. CDR3 sequence (DNA): TGCGCCAGCAGCTTCTCCGGGACAGGGGAGTACTTC.

The chain is built from TRBV7-2 and TRBJ2-3; D is possibly TRBD1 (5 bases). V gave up 5 bases and J gave up 4 bases, with 10 bases separating them. CDR1 and CDR2 from the germline V gene are SGHTA and FQGNSA. The CDR3 is 13 residues long. CDR3 DNA: TGTGCCAGCAGCGAAACAGGTCCAGATACGCAGTATTTT. It translates to CASSETGPDTQYF.

The chain has TRBV20-1 and TRBJ1-2, with TRBD1 identical over 7 bases. Germline lookup yields CDR1 DFQATT and CDR2 SNEGSKA (reference sequence). The CDR3 runs to 13 residues. The V and J ends lost 6 bases and 8 bases, in that order; junction bases with no gene match: 12. The CDR3 loop is CSALRQGLVGYTF. Here the CDR3 DNA reads TGCAGTGCCCTTCGACAGGGCCTAGTGGGCTACACCTTC.